The present entry profiles one TCR beta chain with its context. There are 14 residues in the CDR3. V lost 2 bases, J lost 3 bases, and 10 bases lay in between. Germline CDR1 reads MNHEY; CDR2 reads SVGAGI. As processed by the authors: From reference gene primer amplification, estimates of nucleated cell counts were derived. Generated by immunoSEQ multiplex PCR, the TCRdb table keeps only in-frame clones and is missing some. That table gives V, J and clone size, and the DNA gave D and trimming. This repertoire shows 130,000 to 150,000 clones, about 80% found once; its top ten account for 3% to 3.5%. The source of the sample is a study of blood T cell repertoires in COVID-19. For the study at large: Researchers got acute and convalescent COVID-19 samples from the United States, Italy and Spain. T cells, B-cell-depleted T cells, or PBMCs supplied cDNA or gDNA.

Sequencing used peripheral blood. The rearrangement links TRBV6-5 to TRBJ1-2; D is unresolved. The origin of this receptor is a woman of 80 years or more with acute or convalescent COVID-19. CDR3 region: CASSYRDKDYGYTF. CDR3 DNA sequence: TGTGCCAGCAGTTACCGAGACAAGGACTATGGCTACACCTTC.